The present T cell receptor beta chain was sequenced within a study of T cells in localized non-small cell lung cancer. The CDR3 runs to 14 residues. Trimming stripped 6 bases from V and 0 bases from J, with 9 bases between. From germline, CDR1 is MNHNS and CDR2 SASEGT. Study-level points and caveats: Appearances in adjacent lung were noted for a median 57 of the top 100 tumor clones.

Libraries were prepared by immunoSEQ multiplex PCR; TCRdb keeps only in-frame clonotypes and omits some of them. Of roughly 35,000 clones listed, approximately 92% were seen once; the top ten hold less than 2.5%. As for this clone: Its antigen is unknown.

This sample comprised peripheral blood, obtained before any cancer treatment. V is TRBV6-1 and J is TRBJ1-3, with no clear D. The source of this sequence is a female donor at least 60 years old with stage I lung adenocarcinoma. CDR3 sequence: CASSQTHSGNTIYF. The CDR3 DNA reads as TGTGCCAGCAGCCAGACTCACTCTGGAAACACCATATATTTT.